The 22 T cell receptor beta chains presented below share a single source sample, sequenced in a study of cytomegalovirus exposure and HLA in healthy donors. With 60 Vbeta and 13 Jbeta primers, the PCR was carried out. TCRdb's copy holds only in-frame clones and misses some; the assay was immunoSEQ multiplex PCR. The profile shows about 200,000 clones, 65% to 85% of them singletons. The sample comprised PBMCs. The receptors originated from a man between 45 and 60 years old in good health and CMV-seronegative.

This clone was counted only a few times. The chain combines TRBV7-2 with TRBJ2-5, with D maybe TRBD2 (5 bases). Trimming shortened V by 2 bases and J by 1 base, and 14 bases separated the two germline ends. This CDR3 contains 16 residues. CDR1 and CDR2 from the germline V gene are SGHTA and FQGNSA. The CDR3 nucleotides read TGTGCCAGCAGCTTAAGCGCTAGCCAATCCCAAGAGACCCAGTACTTC. Residues: CASSLSASQSQETQYF.

The chain recombines TRBV28 with TRBJ2-7, with 8 bases that match TRBD1. The J segment lost 0 bases and the V segment lost 5 bases, leaving 6 bases of the junction unmatched. CDR3 length: 15 residues. Germline V CDR1 and CDR2: MDHEN, SYDVKM. CDR3 in amino acids: CASSARGLSSYEQYF. CDR3 DNA sequence: TGTGCCAGCAGTGCCAGGGGGCTGAGCTCCTACGAGCAGTACTTC. The full variable domain, with the rest looked up from reference TRBV28 and TRBJ2-7, is DVKVTQSSRYLVKRTGEKVFLECVQDMDHENMFWYRQDPGLGLRLIYFSYDVKMKEKGDIPEGYSVSREKKERFSLILESASTNQTSMYLCASSARGLSSYEQYFGPGTRLTVT.

This sequence joins TRBV28 and TRBJ2-3; tentatively, D is TRBD2 (7 bases). V lost 7 bases and J 1 base, leaving 12 bases between the germline ends. This CDR3 has 14 residues. In germline, CDR1 is MDHEN, CDR2 SYDVKM. The CDR3 DNA sequence: TGTGCCAGCATGTGGGGGGGGCGCACAGATACGCAGTATTTT. This sequence encodes CASMWGGRTDTQYF.

The gene calls are TRBV6-4 and TRBJ1-2; no definite D call. Trimming took off 6 bases at V and 0 bases at J, with 23 bases between the two ends. The germline V gene encodes CDR1 MRHNA and CDR2 SNTAGT. This CDR3 has 18 amino acids. The CDR3 region is CASSENLRPNRANYGYTF. The CDR3, as DNA: TGTGCCAGCAGCGAAAACCTGAGGCCGAACCGTGCTAACTATGGCTACACCTTC.

The chain employs TRBV9 and TRBJ1-5; 11 nucleotides align to TRBD1. The CDR3 has 14 amino acids. Germline CDR1 and CDR2: SGDLS and YYNGEE. Trimming removed 3 bases from V and 6 bases from J; junction bases left unmatched: 2. CDR3 region: CASSAGQGAQPQHF. The CDR3 coding sequence is TGTGCCAGCAGCGCAGGACAGGGGGCTCAGCCCCAGCATTTT. The full variable domain, rest sourced from reference TRBV9 and TRBJ1-5, is DSGVTQTPKHLITATGQRVTLRCSPRSGDLSVYWYQQSLDQGLQFLIQYYNGEERAKGNILERFSAQQFPDLHSELNLSSLELGDSALYFCASSAGQGAQPQHFGDGTRLSIL.

The table lists this clone with a count of one. CDR3 nucleotides: TGTGCCAGCAGCTTAAGGAGTTACCAAGAGACCCAGTACTTC. It specifies CASSLRSYQETQYF. The gene calls are TRBV5-6 and TRBJ2-5; D call uncertain. Per the germline V gene, CDR1 is SGHDT and CDR2 is YYEEEE. The V and J ends lost 2 bases and 0 bases respectively, with 8 bases between them. The CDR3 length is 14 residues.

The rearrangement links TRBV9 to TRBJ2-1; 10 bases align to TRBD2. V dropped 4 bases and J dropped 5; count of bases not matched to a gene: 6. This CDR3 is built from 15 residues. CDR1 and CDR2 from the germline V gene are SGDLS and YYNGEE. CDR3 protein: CASSPSGRDHNEQFF. DNA for the CDR3: TGTGCCAGCAGCCCCAGCGGGAGGGACCACAATGAGCAGTTCTTC.

The CDR3 loop reads CASSETSGRVNEQFF. CDR3 sequence (DNA): TGTGCCAGCAGCGAGACTAGCGGGAGGGTAAATGAGCAGTTCTTC. The chain employs TRBV9 and TRBJ2-1; 14 bases match TRBD2. The CDR3 contains 15 residues. V was pared by 3 bases and J by 7 bases, with 3 bases of the junction left unmatched. Germline V gene data show CDR1 as SGDLS and CDR2 as YYNGEE.

V usage is TRBV5-1 and J usage is TRBJ2-5; D might be TRBD2 (6 bases). V was cut by 2 bases and J by 0 bases, with 11 bases left in between. The CDR3 consists of 15 residues. From germline, CDR1 is SGHRS and CDR2 YFSETQ. The CDR3: CASSFSGAYQETQYF. In DNA, the CDR3 is TGCGCCAGCAGCTTTAGCGGAGCGTACCAAGAGACCCAGTACTTC.

This chain joins TRBV27 and TRBJ2-3; no clear D. The CDR3 is made up of 12 amino acids. The germline CDR1 and CDR2 sequences are MNHEY and SMNVEV (reference sequence). Trimming pared 2 bases from V and 13 bases from J, leaving 13 bases between. CDR3 loop: CASSLPGTPEYF. The DNA of the CDR3 is TGTGCCAGCAGTTTACCCGGTACCCCGGAGTATTTT.

This clone has a single count. This sequence joins TRBV9 and TRBJ2-7; 8 bases align to TRBD2. Looked up from germline, CDR1 is SGDLS and CDR2 is YYNGEE. There are 15 residues in the CDR3. Losses at the gene ends were 3 bases for V and 0 bases for J; bases not matched to a gene: 5. The CDR3 region has the DNA TGTGCCAGCAGCGCGTCAGGGACTAGCTCCTACGAGCAGTACTTC. Residues: CASSASGTSSYEQYF. The whole variable domain, filled in from reference TRBV9 and TRBJ2-7, reads DSGVTQTPKHLITATGQRVTLRCSPRSGDLSVYWYQQSLDQGLQFLIQYYNGEERAKGNILERFSAQQFPDLHSELNLSSLELGDSALYFCASSASGTSSYEQYFGPGTRLTVT.

As DNA, the CDR3 is TGCAGTGCGAAGCGGGAGGGCGAGCAGTACTTC. It specifies CSAKREGEQYF. V gene TRBV20-1 combines with J gene TRBJ2-7, with 10 bases that match TRBD2. V trimming: 6 bases; J trimming: 6 bases; junction bases outside the gene matches: 2. The germline gives CDR1 DFQATT, CDR2 SNEGSKA (reference sequence). The CDR3 contains 11 residues.

This clone was counted only a few times. The CDR3 spells CASSELIGQGKETQYF. Here the CDR3 DNA reads TGTGCCAGCAGTGAACTAATAGGACAGGGGAAAGAGACCCAGTACTTC. This chain joins TRBV6-1 and TRBJ2-5; TRBD1 matches 9 bases. The CDR3 loop spans 16 amino acids. Germline V gives CDR1 MNHNS, CDR2 SASEGT. V lost 2 bases, J lost 3 bases, and 7 bases stayed unmatched.

This rearrangement joins TRBV27 to TRBJ2-1, with D possibly being TRBD2 (6 bases). This CDR3 is 16 amino acids long. Trimming took 5 bases from V and 0 from J, leaving 14 bases between them. Germline assignment: CDR1 MNHEY and CDR2 SMNVEV (reference sequence). The chain's CDR3 is CASSPRPGSSYNEQFF. In DNA, the CDR3 is TGTGCCAGCAGTCCCCGTCCCGGGAGCTCCTACAATGAGCAGTTCTTC.

The chain is built from TRBV13 and TRBJ2-5, with 7 bases identical to TRBD1. The J call may not be correct, given that the DNA end is closer to TRBJ2-7. CDR3 length equals 14 residues. Germline loops: CDR1 PRHDT, CDR2 FYEKMQ (reference sequence). DNA of the CDR3: TGTGCCAGCAGCTTGAGCAGGGGGAGAAACGAGCAGTACTTC. Encoded protein: CASSLSRGRNEQYF.

J is TRBJ2-3 and V is TRBV7-8; 9 nucleotides line up with TRBD2. Germline V gene sequence: CDR1 SGHVS, CDR2 FQNEAQ. V lost 5 bases, J lost 4 bases, and 4 bases stayed unmatched. The CDR3 covers 14 residues. This chain's CDR3 is CASSLRLAADTQYF. The CDR3 region has the DNA TGTGCCAGCAGCCTCCGACTAGCGGCAGATACGCAGTATTTT.

The chain joins TRBV27 to TRBJ1-4, with D perhaps TRBD1 (6 bases). The V end lost 6 bases, the J end lost 0 bases, and 17 bases lay between the germline ends. There are 17 residues in the CDR3. Germline CDR1 is MNHEY and CDR2 is SMNVEV (reference sequence). CDR3 nucleotide sequence: TGTGCCAGCAGCGCATATGGACAGTCTGCAACTAATGAAAAACTGTTTTTT. Translated: CASSAYGQSATNEKLFF.

The rearrangement links TRBV4-2 to TRBJ2-2, with D perhaps matching TRBD2 (7 bases). V was shortened by 5 bases and J by 6 bases, with 22 bases between the two germline ends. Germline values: CDR1 LGHNA, CDR2 YNFKEQ. The CDR3 consists of 17 residues. CDR3 DNA: TGTGCCAGCAGCAAGGGGGGCGGGGAGGGAAGGGCCGGGGAGCTGTTTTTT. As protein: CASSKGGGEGRAGELFF.

J is TRBJ2-3 and V is TRBV11-2; TRBD1 might be the D (6 bases). Trimming left V 2 bases short and J 3 bases short, with 6 bases between. There are 13 residues in the CDR3. Germline V gives CDR1 SGHAT, CDR2 FQNNGV. Here the CDR3 DNA reads TGTGCCAGCAGCTTAAGGGGGACAGATACGCAGTATTTT. It specifies CASSLRGTDTQYF.

CDR3 amino acids: CASRGQGSYEQFF. Here the CDR3 DNA reads TGTGCCAGCAGGGGACAGGGATCCTATGAGCAGTTCTTC. The chain links TRBV6-1 to TRBJ2-1; 9 bases are shared with TRBD1. From germline, CDR1 is MNHNS and CDR2 SASEGT. This CDR3 contains 13 residues. J lost 8 bases, V lost 6 bases, and 5 bases had no gene match.

The rearrangement joins TRBV6-6 to TRBJ1-2, with 10 bases fitting TRBD1. Germline V CDR1 and CDR2: MNHNY, SVGAGI (reference sequence). V shed 8 bases and J 7 bases; nucleotides not matched to a gene: 10. This CDR3 contains 14 residues. The CDR3 region has the DNA TGTGCCAGCTTCCCGGGACAGGGGTTGTCTGGCTACACCTTC. As protein: CASFPGQGLSGYTF.

CDR3 sequence (DNA): TGTGCCAGCAGGCCAGCGGCAGGCACAGATACGCAGTATTTT. It encodes CASRPAAGTDTQYF. V usage is TRBV27 and J usage is TRBJ2-3, with D perhaps matching TRBD2 (5 bases). Germline values: CDR1 MNHEY, CDR2 SMNVEV (reference sequence). V lost 6 bases to trimming and J lost 1 base, with 11 bases between them. The CDR3 has 14 amino acids.